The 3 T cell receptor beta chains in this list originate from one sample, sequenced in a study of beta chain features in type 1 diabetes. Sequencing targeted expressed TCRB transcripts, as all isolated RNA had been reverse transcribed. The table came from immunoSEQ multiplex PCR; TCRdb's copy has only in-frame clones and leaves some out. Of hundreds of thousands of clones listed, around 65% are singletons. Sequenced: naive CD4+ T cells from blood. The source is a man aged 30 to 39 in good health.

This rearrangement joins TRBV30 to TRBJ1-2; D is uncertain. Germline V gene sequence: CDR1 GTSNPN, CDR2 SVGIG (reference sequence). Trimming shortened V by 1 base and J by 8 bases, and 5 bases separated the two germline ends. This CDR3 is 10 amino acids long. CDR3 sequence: CAWSDSGYTF. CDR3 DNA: TGTGCCTGGAGTGACAGCGGCTACACCTTC.

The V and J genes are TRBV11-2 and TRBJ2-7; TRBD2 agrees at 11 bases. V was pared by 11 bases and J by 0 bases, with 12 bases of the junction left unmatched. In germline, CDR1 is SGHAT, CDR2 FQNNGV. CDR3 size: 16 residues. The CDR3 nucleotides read TGTGCCTCCCGGCCGACTAGCGGGGTTAGCTCCTACGAGCAGTACTTC. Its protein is CASRPTSGVSSYEQYF.

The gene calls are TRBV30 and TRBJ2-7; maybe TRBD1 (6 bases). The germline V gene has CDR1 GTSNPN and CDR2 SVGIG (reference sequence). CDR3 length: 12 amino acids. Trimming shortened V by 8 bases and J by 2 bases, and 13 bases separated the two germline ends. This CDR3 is CAGREGAYEQYF. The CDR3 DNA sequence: TGTGCCGGCAGAGAGGGGGCCTACGAGCAGTACTTC.